Below are 27 T cell receptor beta chains sequenced from a single sample in a study of blood T cells in healthy people across ages. A sample-barcoded 5' primer and a J-beta primer mix were used in a second PCR of roughly 7 to 12 cycles. One entry per CDR3 protein results from TCRdb running MiXCR on the 5' RACE reads. The sample includes about 1.6 million distinct CDR3 sequences, almost 35% of them seen just once. Specimen: blood. These receptors were collected from a woman in her 30s in good health.

A few counts support this clonotype. The rearrangement joins TRBV27 to TRBJ1-2; D uncertain. Trimming pared 0 bases from V and 8 bases from J, leaving 16 bases between. The CDR3 consists of 15 residues. Germline CDR1 is MNHEY and CDR2 is SMNVEV (reference sequence). CDR3 loop: CASSLSGSRMGGYTF. CDR3 in DNA: TGTGCCAGCAGTTTATCGGGCAGCAGGATGGGGGGCTACACCTTC.

A few counts support this clonotype. The genes are TRBV5-1 and TRBJ2-7; perhaps TRBD1 as D (5 bases). This CDR3 is built from 15 residues. Germline V CDR1 and CDR2: SGHRS, YFSETQ. The V gene lost 0 bases and the J gene lost 2 bases, with 12 bases spanning the gap. The CDR3 here is CASSLGQSGPYEQYF. The CDR3 DNA is TGCGCCAGCAGCTTGGGACAGTCAGGGCCCTACGAGCAGTACTTC.

Remarks on this clonotype: Relative to the germline gene, one junction end is altered; a read error may explain this. The chain carries TRBV7-4 and TRBJ2-1; TRBD2 agrees at 14 bases. CDR1 is SGHVT, CDR2 SQSDAQ, per germline. The CDR3 sequence is 21 residues long. This CDR3 reads CASSPDTRLAGGPSSYNEQFF. CDR3 DNA sequence: TGTGCCAGCAGCCCTGACACAAGACTAGCGGGAGGGCCGAGCTCCTACAATGAACAGTTCTTC.

V and J are TRBV20-1 and TRBJ1-1, with D possibly being TRBD1 (5 bases). The germline V gene encodes CDR1 DFQATT and CDR2 SNEGSKA (reference sequence). V was clipped by 4 bases and J by 4 bases, with 13 bases between them. The CDR3 totals 13 residues. CDR3 in amino acids: CSAKDGGSTEAFF. CDR3 nucleotide sequence: TGCAGTGCTAAAGATGGGGGGAGCACTGAAGCTTTCTTT.

This clonotype was seen once. The chain has TRBV20-1 and TRBJ2-5; 14 nucleotides agree with TRBD2. Near its end, the DNA agrees better with TRBJ2-7, so the J call may be wrong. The CDR3 is 15 amino acids. Germline CDR1 and CDR2: DFQATT and SNEGSKA (reference sequence). The CDR3 spells CSASRTSGGLYEQYF. CDR3 nucleotide sequence: TGCAGTGCTAGCCGGACTAGCGGGGGGCTTTACGAGCAGTACTTC.

This clonotype was seen repeatedly, ten times or more. Here the CDR3 DNA reads TGCAGCGTTGAAGGAGGTTTGGGAATCACAGATACGCAGTATTTT. Protein: CSVEGGLGITDTQYF. The V call is TRBV29-1, the J call TRBJ2-3; D not certain. The V gene lost 1 base and the J gene lost 2 bases, with 13 bases spanning the gap. Germline loops: CDR1 SQVTM, CDR2 ANQGSEA. The CDR3 spans 15 residues.

The chain links TRBV29-1 to TRBJ1-2; a weak D match, TRBD1 (5 bases). The CDR3 contains 12 residues. V lost 3 bases and J 8 bases, leaving 13 bases between the germline ends. Germline V gene lookup returns CDR1 SQVTM and CDR2 ANQGSEA. This CDR3 reads CSVDRDLAGYTF. DNA of the CDR3: TGCAGCGTTGATCGGGACCTAGCCGGCTACACCTTC.

V gene TRBV10-2 combines with J gene TRBJ1-4; D remains ambiguous. Germline assignment: CDR1 WSHSY and CDR2 SAAADI. Trimming removed 6 bases from V and 8 bases from J, with 22 bases in between. CDR3 length equals 16 residues. The CDR3 coding sequence is TGCGCCAGCAGACTGCGCCAGGCGCGCGGAGAGGAAAAACTGTTTTTT. Its protein product is CASRLRQARGEEKLFF.

The rearrangement uses TRBV4-1 and TRBJ2-3; D might be TRBD1 (6 bases). V was pared by 3 bases and J by 2 bases, with 18 bases between. The CDR3 is made up of 17 amino acids. Germline V CDR1 and CDR2: MGHRA, YSYEKL. The CDR3 nucleotides are TGCGCCAGCAGCCACAGAACAGGGCCTATTAACACAGATACGCAGTATTTT. As protein: CASSHRTGPINTDTQYF.

This clonotype was observed a few times. The genes are TRBV11-1 and TRBJ2-1; no clear D. The V gene lost 1 base and the J gene lost 9 bases, with 10 bases spanning the gap. Germline loops: CDR1 SGHAT, CDR2 FQDESV (reference sequence). The CDR3 has 13 amino acids. The CDR3 protein is CASSLGTVAEQFF. CDR3 nucleotides: TGTGCCAGCAGCTTAGGGACGGTTGCTGAGCAGTTCTTC.

The V call is TRBV28, the J call TRBJ2-7; D might be TRBD2 (6 bases). The CDR3 runs to 12 residues. Trimming took off 4 bases at V and 7 bases at J, with 11 bases between the two ends. Germline lookup yields CDR1 MDHEN and CDR2 SYDVKM. This CDR3 is CASSWRGREQYF. CDR3 nucleotides: TGTGCCAGCAGTTGGCGAGGGAGGGAGCAGTACTTC.

At least ten counts were recorded for this clonotype. The rearrangement joins TRBV6-6 to TRBJ2-3; D gene ambiguous. V shed 2 bases and J shed 4 bases, with 13 bases lying between them. The CDR3 totals 15 residues. CDR1 MNHNY and CDR2 SVGAGI come from the germline V gene (reference sequence). This CDR3 reads CASSYGGTDSDTQYF. Here the CDR3 DNA reads TGTGCCAGCAGTTACGGCGGAACAGATTCAGATACGCAGTATTTT.

The gene calls are TRBV4-1 and TRBJ2-5; possibly TRBD2 for D (7 bases). The CDR3 runs to 14 residues. The V end was cut by 6 bases, the J end by 11 bases, with 22 bases between. From germline, CDR1 is MGHRA and CDR2 YSYEKL. The CDR3 coding sequence is TGCGCCAGCAGGGGGACTACAGGGAGCCAAGAGCAGTACTTC. Translated, it gives CASRGTTGSQEQYF.

This chain uses TRBV16 with TRBJ1-4; TRBD1 might be the D (5 bases). V lost 4 bases to trimming and J lost 5 bases, with 14 bases between them. Germline values: CDR1 KGHSY, CDR2 FQNENV. The CDR3 is 15 residues long. The CDR3 here is CASSPRTRGNEKLFF. The CDR3 DNA follows: TGTGCCAGCAGCCCAAGGACTAGGGGAAATGAAAAACTGTTTTTT.

This clonotype was seen ten or more times. This chain joins TRBV10-3 and TRBJ2-3; 15 positions match TRBD2. V was pared by 2 bases and J by 3 bases, with 0 bases of the junction left unmatched. CDR3 size: 16 residues. Germline V CDR1 and CDR2: ENHRY, SYGVKD. The CDR3 DNA sequence: TGTGCCATCAGTGAGGGGACTAGCGGGAGGACAGATACGCAGTATTTT. Translating gives CAISEGTSGRTDTQYF.

Comment on this clonotype: Because it lacks the conserved phenylalanine or tryptophan at the end, this CDR3 is likely a read error. The rearrangement joins TRBV27 to TRBJ2-7, with TRBD2 identical over 8 bases. The CDR3 is 13 amino acids. Germline V CDR1 and CDR2: MNHEY, SMNVEV (reference sequence). J lost 5 bases, V lost 8 bases, and 8 bases had no gene match. As DNA, the CDR3 is TGTGCCAGCTCCTTAGCGGGATCCAACGAGCAGTACTGC. It translates to CASSLAGSNEQYC.

This chain uses TRBV3-1 with TRBJ2-5; TRBD1 might be the D (5 bases). V shed 4 bases and J shed 11 bases, with 14 bases lying between them. The germline gives CDR1 LGHDT, CDR2 YNNKEL (reference sequence). The CDR3 runs 12 residues. The CDR3 coding sequence is TGTGCCAGCAGCCGCTTTCAGGGTGAGCAGTACTTC. The encoded protein is CASSRFQGEQYF.

This clonotype showed up just a few times. The chain has TRBV7-3 and TRBJ2-6; 8 bases map to TRBD1. The CDR3 length is 17 residues. Germline V gives CDR1 SGHTA, CDR2 FQGTGA. V lost 5 bases to trimming and J lost 4 bases; unmatched junction nucleotides: 10. CDR3 sequence (DNA): TGTGCCAGCAGCGACTCGACAGGGGTAGAAGGGGCCAACGTCCTGACTTTC. Translated: CASSDSTGVEGANVLTF. The full variable domain, with the rest looked up from reference TRBV7-3 and TRBJ2-6, is GAGVSQTPSNKVTEKGKYVELRCDPISGHTALYWYRQSLGQGPEFLIYFQGTGAADDSGLPNDRFFAVRPEGSVSTLKIQRTERGDSAVYLCASSDSTGVEGANVLTFGAGSRLTVL.

In its sample, this clonotype was seen a few times. The junction departs from the called germline gene at one end, perhaps through a read error. The genes are TRBV18 and TRBJ2-7; 7 nucleotides align to TRBD1. CDR3 length: 15 amino acids. Germline-derived CDR1 and CDR2 are KGHSH and LQKENI. The CDR3 spells CASSPGTDTSCEQYF. DNA for the CDR3: TGTGCCAGCTCACCCGGGACAGACACCTCCTGCGAGCAGTACTTC.

The chain employs TRBV11-3 and TRBJ2-1, with 7 bases lining up with TRBD2. CDR3 size: 17 residues. Germline V gene data show CDR1 as SGHNT and CDR2 as YENEEA. The trim removed 1 base at V and 0 bases at J, leaving 6 bases unmatched. The CDR3 DNA reads TGTGCCAGCAGCTTAGGGGAGGGACTAACCTCCTACAATGAGCAGTTCTTC. This codes for CASSLGEGLTSYNEQFF.

The V and J genes are TRBV20-1 and TRBJ1-5; a weak D match, TRBD1 (5 bases). This CDR3 contains 17 residues. Deletions cut 5 bases from V and 2 bases from J, with 22 bases between. Per the germline V gene, CDR1 is DFQATT and CDR2 is SNEGSKA (reference sequence). The DNA of the CDR3 is TGCAGTGCTGCCCCAGGGACGTGGGATTCTGGCAATCAGCCCCAGCATTTT. This codes for CSAAPGTWDSGNQPQHF.

The CDR3 nucleotides read TGCGCCAGCAGCCAACCTTCAATGGGACAGTACTTC. It specifies CASSQPSMGQYF. This sequence joins TRBV4-1 and TRBJ2-5; D is unclear. Trimming removed 2 bases from V and 11 bases from J, with 12 bases in between. Germline CDR1 and CDR2: MGHRA and YSYEKL. The CDR3 has 12 amino acids.

The chain combines TRBV4-1 with TRBJ2-3, with unresolved D. Trimming removed 0 bases from V and 6 bases from J, with 16 bases in between. Germline loops: CDR1 MGHRA, CDR2 YSYEKL. The CDR3 is 16 amino acids. Here the CDR3 reads CASSQDDRLVIDTQYF. The CDR3 nucleotides are TGCGCCAGCAGCCAAGATGATAGGCTAGTGATCGATACGCAGTATTTT.

Details on this clonotype: A single base separates this from a much larger clone, so it may be a read error. The rearrangement joins TRBV7-8 to TRBJ2-7; TRBD2 aligns across 13 bases. Germline CDR1 SGHVS, CDR2 FQNEAQ. The CDR3 covers 14 residues. The CDR3 is CASRRLAGGYGQYF. The CDR3 DNA is TGTGCCAGCAGAAGACTAGCGGGAGGCTACGGGCAGTACTTC. Together with reference TRBV7-8 and TRBJ2-7, the CDR3 gives the full variable domain: GAGVSQSPRYKVAKRGQDVALRCDPISGHVSLFWYQQALGQGPEFLTYFQNEAQLDKSGLPSDRFFAERPEGSVSTLKIQRTQQEDSAVYLCASRRLAGGYGQYFGPGTRLTVT.

This clonotype has more than one count but fewer than ten. V gene TRBV5-1 combines with J gene TRBJ1-2; 7 bases agree with TRBD1. Germline V gene data show CDR1 as SGHRS and CDR2 as YFSETQ. This CDR3 is 14 amino acids long. V shed 7 bases and J 4 bases; nucleotides not matched to a gene: 10. CDR3 protein: CASHDRGQSYGYTF. The CDR3 nucleotides are TGCGCCAGCCATGACCGGGGACAGTCCTATGGCTACACCTTC.

This clonotype was picked up a small number of times. The V gene is TRBV27, the J gene TRBJ2-7; 9 nucleotides align to TRBD2. Gene TRBJ2-5 matches the end of the DNA better, so the J call may be wrong. CDR3 length: 15 amino acids. Germline V gene lookup returns CDR1 MNHEY and CDR2 SMNVEV (reference sequence). CDR3 sequence: CASSPRGGRGETQYF. In DNA, the CDR3 is TGTGCCAGCAGTCCCCGTGGCGGGAGGGGGGAGACCCAGTACTTC.

The chain employs TRBV4-2 and TRBJ2-7; 8 bases align to TRBD1. The V gene end was trimmed by 8 bases and the J gene end by 3 bases; junction bases not matched to a gene: 6. The germline V gene has CDR1 LGHNA and CDR2 YNFKEQ. The CDR3 sequence is 13 residues long. CDR3 in DNA: TGTGCCAGCTCGGACAGGGTCGGCTACGAGCAGTACTTC. Its translation: CASSDRVGYEQYF.